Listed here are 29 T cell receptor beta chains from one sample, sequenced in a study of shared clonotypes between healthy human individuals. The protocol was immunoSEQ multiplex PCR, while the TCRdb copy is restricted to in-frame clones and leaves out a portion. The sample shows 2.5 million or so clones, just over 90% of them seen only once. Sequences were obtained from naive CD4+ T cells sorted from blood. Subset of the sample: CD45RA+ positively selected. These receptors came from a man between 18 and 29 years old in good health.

CDR3 region: CASSLSGQFHNEQFF. The DNA for the CDR3 is TGTGCCAGCAGCTTATCAGGACAGTTCCACAATGAGCAGTTCTTC. The chain employs TRBV5-4 and TRBJ2-1, with D tentatively TRBD1 (6 bases). Trimming left V 2 bases short and J 5 bases short, with 14 bases between. Germline loops: CDR1 SGHNT, CDR2 YYREEE (reference sequence). The CDR3 contains 15 residues.

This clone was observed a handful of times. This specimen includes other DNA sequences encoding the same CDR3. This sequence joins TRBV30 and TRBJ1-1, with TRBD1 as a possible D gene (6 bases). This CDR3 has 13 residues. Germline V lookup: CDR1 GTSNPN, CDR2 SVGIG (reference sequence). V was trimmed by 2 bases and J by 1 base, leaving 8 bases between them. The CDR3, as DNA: TGTGCCTGGAGTCGACAGGCGAACACTGAAGCTTTCTTT. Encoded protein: CAWSRQANTEAFF. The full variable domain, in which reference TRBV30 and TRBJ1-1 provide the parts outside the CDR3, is SQTIHQWPATLVQPVGSPLSLECTVEGTSNPNLYWYRQAAGRGLQLLFYSVGIGQISSEVPQNLSASRPQDRQFILSSKKLLLSDSGFYLCAWSRQANTEAFFGQGTRLTVV.

CDR3 nucleotides: TGTGCCAGCGTACAGGGGGGCACTGAAGCTTTCTTT. Translating gives CASVQGGTEAFF. The chain combines TRBV6-6 with TRBJ1-1; 8 bases line up with TRBD1. This CDR3 comprises 12 residues. The V and J ends lost 8 bases and 4 bases, in that order; junction bases with no gene match: 3. CDR1 MNHNY and CDR2 SVGAGI come from the germline V gene (reference sequence).

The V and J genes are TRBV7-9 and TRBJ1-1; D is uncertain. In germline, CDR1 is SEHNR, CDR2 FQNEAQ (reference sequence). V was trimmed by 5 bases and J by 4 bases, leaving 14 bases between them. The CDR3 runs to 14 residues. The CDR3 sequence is CASSPGLTGTEAFF. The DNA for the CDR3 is TGTGCCAGCAGCCCCGGACTCACGGGCACTGAAGCTTTCTTT. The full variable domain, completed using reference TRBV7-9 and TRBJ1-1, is DTGVSQNPRHKITKRGQNVTFRCDPISEHNRLYWYRQTLGQGPEFLTYFQNEAQLEKSRLLSDRFSAERPKGSFSTLEIQRTEQGDSAMYLCASSPGLTGTEAFFGQGTRLTVV.

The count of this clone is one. The DNA of the CDR3 is TGCGCCAGCAGCCAAGGACTAACTAGCGGAACAGATACGCAGTATTTT. It specifies CASSQGLTSGTDTQYF. The chain joins TRBV4-1 to TRBJ2-3, with TRBD2 matching over 8 bases. The CDR3 is 16 amino acids. V was pared by 1 base and J by 3 bases, with 6 bases of the junction left unmatched. Germline lookup yields CDR1 MGHRA and CDR2 YSYEKL.

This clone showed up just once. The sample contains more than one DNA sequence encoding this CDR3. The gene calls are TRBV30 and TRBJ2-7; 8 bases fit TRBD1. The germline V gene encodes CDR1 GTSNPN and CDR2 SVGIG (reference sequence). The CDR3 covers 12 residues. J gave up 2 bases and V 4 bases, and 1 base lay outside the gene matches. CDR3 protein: CAWTGGPYEQYF. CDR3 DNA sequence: TGTGCCTGGACAGGGGGCCCCTACGAGCAGTACTTC.

The CDR3 sequence: CASSPRQGYEQYF. The DNA for the CDR3 is TGTGCCAGCAGTCCCAGACAGGGCTACGAGCAGTACTTC. V and J are TRBV28 and TRBJ2-7; 7 bases line up with TRBD1. Germline trimming cut 5 bases from V and 3 bases from J; bases unmatched to any gene: 4. The germline V gene encodes CDR1 MDHEN and CDR2 SYDVKM. CDR3 size: 13 residues.

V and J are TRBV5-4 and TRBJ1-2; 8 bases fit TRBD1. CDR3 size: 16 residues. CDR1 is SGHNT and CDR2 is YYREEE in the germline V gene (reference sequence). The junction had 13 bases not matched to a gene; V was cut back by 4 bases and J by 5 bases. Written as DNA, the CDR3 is TGTGCCAGCAGCCAAGGAGGGACAGGAGACTTTTATGGCTACACCTTC. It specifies CASSQGGTGDFYGYTF.

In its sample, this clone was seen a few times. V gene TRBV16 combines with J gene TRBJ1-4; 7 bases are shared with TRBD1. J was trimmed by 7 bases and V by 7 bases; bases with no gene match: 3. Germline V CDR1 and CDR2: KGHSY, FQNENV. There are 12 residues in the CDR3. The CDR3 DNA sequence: TGTGCCAGCAAGGGGACAGCTGAAAAACTGTTTTTT. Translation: CASKGTAEKLFF.

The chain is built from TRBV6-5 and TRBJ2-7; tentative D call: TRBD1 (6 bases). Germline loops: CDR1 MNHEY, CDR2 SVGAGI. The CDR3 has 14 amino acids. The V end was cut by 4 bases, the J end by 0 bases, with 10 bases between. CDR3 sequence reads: CASSWTADSYEQYF. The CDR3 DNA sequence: TGTGCCAGCAGTTGGACAGCAGACTCCTACGAGCAGTACTTC.

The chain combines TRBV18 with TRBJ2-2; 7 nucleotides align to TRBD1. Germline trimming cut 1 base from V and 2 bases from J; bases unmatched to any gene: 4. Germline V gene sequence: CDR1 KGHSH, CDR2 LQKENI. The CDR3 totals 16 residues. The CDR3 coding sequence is TGTGCCAGCTCACCACGGGACAGTCTTAACACCGGGGAGCTGTTTTTT. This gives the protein CASSPRDSLNTGELFF.

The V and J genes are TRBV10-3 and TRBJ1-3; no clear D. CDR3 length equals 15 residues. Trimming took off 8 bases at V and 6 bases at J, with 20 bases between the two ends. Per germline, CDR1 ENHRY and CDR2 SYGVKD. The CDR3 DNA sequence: TGTGCCATCTGCCCCGGGGTTGGCCCTGAAAACACCATATATTTT. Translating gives CAICPGVGPENTIYF.

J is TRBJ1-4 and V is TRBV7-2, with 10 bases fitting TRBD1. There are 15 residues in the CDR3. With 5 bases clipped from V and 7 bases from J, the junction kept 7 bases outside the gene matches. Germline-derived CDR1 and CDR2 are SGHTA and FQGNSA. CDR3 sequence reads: CASSPTGQGIEKLFF. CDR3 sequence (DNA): TGTGCCAGCAGCCCCACGGGACAGGGGATTGAAAAACTGTTTTTT. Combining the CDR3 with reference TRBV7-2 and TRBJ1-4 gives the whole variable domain GAGVSQSPSNKVTEKGKDVELRCDPISGHTALYWYRQSLGQGLEFLIYFQGNSAPDKSGLPSDRFSAERTGGSVSTLTIQRTQQEDSAVYLCASSPTGQGIEKLFFGSGTQLSVL.

The CDR3 loop reads CASSLGTSLYQETQYF. DNA for the CDR3: TGTGCCAGCAGCTTAGGAACTAGCTTGTACCAAGAGACCCAGTACTTC. The rearrangement joins TRBV11-2 to TRBJ2-5; a weak D match, TRBD2 (6 bases). In germline, CDR1 is SGHAT, CDR2 FQNNGV. This CDR3 spans 16 amino acids. Trimming took off 1 base at V and 0 bases at J, with 12 bases between the two ends.

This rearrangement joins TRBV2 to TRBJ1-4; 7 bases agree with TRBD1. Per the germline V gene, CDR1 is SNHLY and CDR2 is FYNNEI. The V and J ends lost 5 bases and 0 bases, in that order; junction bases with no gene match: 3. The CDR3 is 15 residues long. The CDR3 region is CASSRGQSTNEKLFF. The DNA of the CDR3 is TGTGCCAGCAGTCGGGGACAGTCAACTAATGAAAAACTGTTTTTT.

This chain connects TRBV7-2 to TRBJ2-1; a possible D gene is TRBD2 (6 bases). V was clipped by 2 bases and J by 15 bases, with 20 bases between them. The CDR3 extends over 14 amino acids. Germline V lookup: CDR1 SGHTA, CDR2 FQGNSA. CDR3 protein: CASSLLSPSGSWFF. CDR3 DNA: TGTGCCAGCAGCTTATTGTCTCCGAGCGGGTCGTGGTTCTTC.

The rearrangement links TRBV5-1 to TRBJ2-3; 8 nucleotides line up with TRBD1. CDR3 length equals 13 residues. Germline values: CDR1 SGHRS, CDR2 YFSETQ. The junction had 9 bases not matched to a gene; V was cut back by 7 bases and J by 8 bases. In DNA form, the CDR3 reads TGCGCCAGCTCCCAGGGGGCCCTTTCTACGCAGTATTTT. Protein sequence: CASSQGALSTQYF.

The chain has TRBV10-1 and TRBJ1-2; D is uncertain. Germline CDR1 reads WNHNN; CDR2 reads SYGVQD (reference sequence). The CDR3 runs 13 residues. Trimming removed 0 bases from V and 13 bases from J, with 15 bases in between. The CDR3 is CASSESTFGVPTF. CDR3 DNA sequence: TGCGCCAGCAGTGAGTCGACATTTGGGGTTCCCACCTTC.

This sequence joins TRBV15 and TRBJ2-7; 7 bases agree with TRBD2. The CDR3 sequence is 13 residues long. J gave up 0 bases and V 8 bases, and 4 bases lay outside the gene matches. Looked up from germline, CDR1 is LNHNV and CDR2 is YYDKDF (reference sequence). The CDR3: CATGRGDSYEQYF. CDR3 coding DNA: TGTGCCACCGGCCGGGGGGACTCCTACGAGCAGTACTTC.

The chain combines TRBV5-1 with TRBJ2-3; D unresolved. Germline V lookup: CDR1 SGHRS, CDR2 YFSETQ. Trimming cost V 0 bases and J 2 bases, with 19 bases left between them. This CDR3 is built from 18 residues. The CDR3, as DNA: TGCGCCAGCAGCTTGGAGGCAGCTACTAAAGTAACCACAGATACGCAGTATTTT. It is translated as CASSLEAATKVTTDTQYF.

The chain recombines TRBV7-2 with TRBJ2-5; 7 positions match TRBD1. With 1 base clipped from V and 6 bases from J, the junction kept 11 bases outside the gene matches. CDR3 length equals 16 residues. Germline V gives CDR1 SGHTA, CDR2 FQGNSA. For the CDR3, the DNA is TGTGCCAGCAGCTTAGGAGTGGGGGACAGCCTCCAGACCCAGTACTTC. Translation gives CASSLGVGDSLQTQYF.

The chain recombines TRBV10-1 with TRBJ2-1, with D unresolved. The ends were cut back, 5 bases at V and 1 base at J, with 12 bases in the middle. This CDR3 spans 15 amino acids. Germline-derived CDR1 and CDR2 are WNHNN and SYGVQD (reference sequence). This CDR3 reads CASSTRTGSYNEQFF. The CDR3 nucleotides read TGCGCCAGCAGTACCCGGACCGGTTCCTACAATGAGCAGTTCTTC.

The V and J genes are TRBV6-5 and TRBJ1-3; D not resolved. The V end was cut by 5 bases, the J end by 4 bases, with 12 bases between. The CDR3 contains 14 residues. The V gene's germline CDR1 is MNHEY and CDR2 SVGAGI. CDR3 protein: CASSPVGFGNTIYF. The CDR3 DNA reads TGTGCCAGCAGTCCCGTGGGGTTCGGAAACACCATATATTTT.

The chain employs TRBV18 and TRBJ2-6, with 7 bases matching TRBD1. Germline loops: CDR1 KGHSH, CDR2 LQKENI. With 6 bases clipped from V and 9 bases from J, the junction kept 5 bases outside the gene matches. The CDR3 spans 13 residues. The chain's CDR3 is CASSPGQYNVLTF. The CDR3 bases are TGTGCCAGCTCGCCGGGACAGTACAACGTCCTGACTTTC.

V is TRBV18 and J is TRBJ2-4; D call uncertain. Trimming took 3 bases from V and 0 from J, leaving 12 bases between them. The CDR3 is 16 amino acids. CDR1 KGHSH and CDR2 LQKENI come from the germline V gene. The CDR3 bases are TGTGCCAGCTCACCTCAAAGAGATCAAGCCAAAAACATTCAGTACTTC. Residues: CASSPQRDQAKNIQYF.

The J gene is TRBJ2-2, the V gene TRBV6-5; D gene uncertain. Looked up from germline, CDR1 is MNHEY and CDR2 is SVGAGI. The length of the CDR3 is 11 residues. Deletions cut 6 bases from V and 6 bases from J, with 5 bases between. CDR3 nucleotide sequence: TGTGCCAGCAGGAAGGCCGGGGAGCTGTTTTTT. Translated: CASRKAGELFF.

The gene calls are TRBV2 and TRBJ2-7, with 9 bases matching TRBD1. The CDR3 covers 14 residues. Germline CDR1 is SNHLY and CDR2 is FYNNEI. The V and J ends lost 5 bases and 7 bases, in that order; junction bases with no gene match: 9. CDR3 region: CASSRDRDRGEQYF. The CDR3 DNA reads TGTGCCAGCAGTAGGGACAGGGATAGGGGGGAGCAGTACTTC.

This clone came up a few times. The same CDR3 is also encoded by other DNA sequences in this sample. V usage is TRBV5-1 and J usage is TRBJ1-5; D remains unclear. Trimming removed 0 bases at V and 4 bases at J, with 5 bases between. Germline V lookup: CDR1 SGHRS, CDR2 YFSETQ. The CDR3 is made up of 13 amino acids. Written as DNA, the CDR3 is TGCGCCAGCAGCTTGGCCCCAAATCAGCCCCAGCATTTT. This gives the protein CASSLAPNQPQHF.

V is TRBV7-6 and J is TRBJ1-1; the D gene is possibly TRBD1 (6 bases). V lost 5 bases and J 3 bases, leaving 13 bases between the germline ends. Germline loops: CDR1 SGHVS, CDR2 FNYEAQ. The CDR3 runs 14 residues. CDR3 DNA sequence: TGTGCCAGCAGCACCATACAGGGTTACACTGAAGCTTTCTTT. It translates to CASSTIQGYTEAFF. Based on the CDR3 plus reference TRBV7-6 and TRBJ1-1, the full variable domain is GAGVSQSPRYKVTKRGQDVALRCDPISGHVSLYWYRQALGQGPEFLTYFNYEAQQDKSGLPNDRFSAERPEGSISTLTIQRTEQRDSAMYRCASSTIQGYTEAFFGQGTRLTVV.